This TCR beta chain was documented in a study of vaccination effects on CD4 cells after COVID-19. Findings of the study overall: There was marked clonal contraction among infection- and vaccine-induced clones late after vaccination.

The CDR3 loop spans 13 amino acids. V dropped 4 bases and J dropped 11 bases, with 17 bases sitting between them. Germline V gene sequence: CDR1 LNHDA, CDR2 SQIVND (reference sequence). The repertoire was sequenced with immunoSEQ multiplex PCR; TCRdb's copy has only in-frame clones and lacks some. The data contain 57,000 or so clones, about 78% of them singletons. Following a 10-day culture, CD4+ T cells were purified. BNT162b2 vaccine or mRNA-1273 vaccine was given to participants in two doses. This clone was counted between two and nine times. What it recognizes is unknown. This TCR came from a human donor who received a COVID-19 vaccine. The rearrangement links TRBV19 to TRBJ1-1; D remains ambiguous. The sample was CD4+ T cells from PBMCs cultured without peptide, taken after COVID-19 vaccination. DNA for the CDR3: TGTGCCAGTAGTAACGCCCTCAATCAAAGGGCTTTCTTT. This sequence encodes CASSNALNQRAFF.